Listed below are T cell receptor beta chains from one sample, sequenced in a study of early T cells in non-severe SARS-CoV-2 infection. MiXCR, applied by TCRdb to the 5' RACE reads, yields one record per CDR3 protein. The data contain approximately 66,000 distinct CDR3 sequences, 12% of them seen just once; the ten biggest clones take up roughly 4%. The sample was whole blood. The receptor set was obtained from an adult who was a healthcare worker with PCR-confirmed SARS-CoV-2 infection or an uninfected control (not recorded which). Both conserved end residues are part of each CDR3. Fields, in order: clone size, D gene, V gene, J gene, CDR3 protein, CDR3 DNA. A D gene is named only where the DNA matches it firmly. Clone size is stated in some rows and not others, as once, few, many or a class when expanded.

-,TRBD2,TRBV7-9,TRBJ2-3,CASSLPATSADTQYF,TGTGCCAGCAGCTTACCCGCTACTAGCGCTGATACGCAGTATTTT
few,-,TRBV18,TRBJ2-4,CASSPSGDKNIQYF,TGTGCCAGCTCACCATCCGGGGACAAAAACATTCAGTACTTC
few,-,TRBV28,TRBJ1-1,CASRLQVGRTEAFF,TGTGCCAGCAGGCTACAGGTCGGACGAACTGAAGCTTTCTTT
few,-,TRBV5-1,TRBJ2-1,CASSLAGYSYNEQFF,TGCGCCAGCAGCTTGGCAGGGTACTCCTACAATGAGCAGTTCTTC
-,-,TRBV4-1,TRBJ2-2,CASSQGQGVTGELFF,TGCGCCAGCAGCCAGGGGCAGGGAGTCACCGGGGAGCTGTTTTTT
many,TRBD1,TRBV5-5,TRBJ1-2,CASSKDRGSSYYGYTF,TGTGCCAGCAGCAAGGACAGGGGGAGTTCATACTATGGCTACACCTTC
few,-,TRBV29-1,TRBJ1-6,CSVGAGYNSPLHF,TGCAGCGTTGGAGCTGGCTATAATTCACCCCTCCACTTT
-,TRBD1,TRBV2,TRBJ1-5,CASRGVRGSQPQHF,TGTGCCAGCAGAGGAGTCAGGGGGAGTCAGCCCCAGCATTTT
-,-,TRBV2,TRBJ1-1,CASSMGAVGRTEAFF,TGTGCCAGCAGTATGGGGGCGGTGGGACGGACTGAAGCTTTCTTT
many,-,TRBV4-3,TRBJ1-1,CASSQRFASEAFF,TGCGCCAGCAGCCAGCGTTTCGCTAGTGAAGCTTTCTTT
-,-,TRBV29-1,TRBJ2-1,CSVALSSHNEQFF,TGCAGCGTAGCCCTCTCCTCGCACAATGAGCAGTTCTTC
-,TRBD1,TRBV5-8,TRBJ2-5,CASSLGTGEETQYF,TGTGCCAGCAGCTTGGGGACAGGGGAAGAGACCCAGTACTTC
many,-,TRBV2,TRBJ2-7,CASSLDSSYEQYF,TGTGCCAGCAGCCTGGACAGTTCCTACGAGCAGTACTTC
-,-,TRBV18,TRBJ1-1,CASSRAGGTANTEAFF,TGTGCCAGCTCACGGGCGGGAGGGACCGCGAACACTGAAGCTTTCTTT
-,TRBD2,TRBV25-1,TRBJ2-5,CASRDAGGRQETQYF,TGTGCCAGCAGAGACGCGGGGGGGCGCCAAGAGACCCAGTACTTC
many,-,TRBV4-1,TRBJ2-1,CASSQDRVGEQFF,TGCGCCAGCAGCCAAGATCGCGTCGGCGAGCAGTTCTTC
many,-,TRBV7-6,TRBJ1-6,CASSLAPGDNSPLHF,TGTGCCAGCAGCTTAGCTCCGGGGGATAATTCACCCCTCCACTTT
-,TRBD2,TRBV7-2,TRBJ2-1,CASSLAGGGAANEQFF,TGTGCCAGCAGCTTAGCTGGCGGGGGGGCCGCAAATGAGCAGTTCTTC
many,TRBD2,TRBV3-1,TRBJ2-1,CASTQLAGGPVNEQFF,TGTGCCAGCACCCAACTAGCGGGAGGGCCGGTTAATGAGCAGTTCTTC
-,-,TRBV9,TRBJ1-2,CASSVSGSNYGYTF,TGTGCCAGCAGCGTATCCGGATCTAACTATGGCTACACCTTC
many,-,TRBV2,TRBJ2-3,CASSYRGARSDTQYF,TGTGCCAGCAGCTATAGAGGTGCTCGCTCAGATACGCAGTATTTT
few,-,TRBV20-1,TRBJ2-2,CSARGINARGGTGELFF,TGCAGTGCTAGAGGGATTAACGCTAGGGGTGGGACCGGGGAGCTGTTTTTT
few,TRBD1,TRBV10-2,TRBJ1-4,CASSGPGQGGEKLFF,TGCGCCAGCAGTGGGCCGGGACAGGGGGGTGAAAAACTGTTTTTT
many,-,TRBV5-1,TRBJ2-5,CASSATAGTRETQYF,TGCGCCAGCAGCGCAACCGCCGGGACCCGGGAGACCCAGTACTTC